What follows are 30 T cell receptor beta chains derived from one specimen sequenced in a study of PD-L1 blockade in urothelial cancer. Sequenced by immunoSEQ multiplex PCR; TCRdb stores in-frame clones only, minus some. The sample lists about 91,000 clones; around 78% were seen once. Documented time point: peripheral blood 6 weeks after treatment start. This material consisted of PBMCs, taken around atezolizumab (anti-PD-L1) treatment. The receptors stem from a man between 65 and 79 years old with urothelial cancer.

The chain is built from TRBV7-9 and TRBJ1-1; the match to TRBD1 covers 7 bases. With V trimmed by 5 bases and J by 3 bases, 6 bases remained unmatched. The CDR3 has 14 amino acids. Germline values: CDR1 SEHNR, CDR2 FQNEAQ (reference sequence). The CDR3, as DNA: TGTGCCAGCAGCCGAGGGACAGAGCACACTGAAGCTTTCTTT. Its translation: CASSRGTEHTEAFF.

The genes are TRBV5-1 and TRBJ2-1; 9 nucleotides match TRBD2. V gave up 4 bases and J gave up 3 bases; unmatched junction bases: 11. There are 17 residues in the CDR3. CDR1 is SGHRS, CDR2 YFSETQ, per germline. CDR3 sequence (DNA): TGCGCCAGCAGCAGGCCCGCGGGTAGCGGGGGCTACAATGAGCAGTTCTTC. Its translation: CASSRPAGSGGYNEQFF.

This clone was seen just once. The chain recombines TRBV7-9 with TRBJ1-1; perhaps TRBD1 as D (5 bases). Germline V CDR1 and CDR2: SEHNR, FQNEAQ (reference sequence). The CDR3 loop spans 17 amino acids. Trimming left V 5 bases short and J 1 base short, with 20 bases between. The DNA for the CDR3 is TGTGCCAGCAGCCTTCAAGCAGGGAATATTAAGAACACTGAAGCTTTCTTT. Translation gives CASSLQAGNIKNTEAFF.

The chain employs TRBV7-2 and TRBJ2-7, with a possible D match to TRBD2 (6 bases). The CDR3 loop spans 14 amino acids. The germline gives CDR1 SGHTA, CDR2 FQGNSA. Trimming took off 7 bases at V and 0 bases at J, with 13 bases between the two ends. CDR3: CASTLLASSYEQYF. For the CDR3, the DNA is TGTGCCAGCACTCTGCTAGCGAGCTCCTACGAGCAGTACTTC.

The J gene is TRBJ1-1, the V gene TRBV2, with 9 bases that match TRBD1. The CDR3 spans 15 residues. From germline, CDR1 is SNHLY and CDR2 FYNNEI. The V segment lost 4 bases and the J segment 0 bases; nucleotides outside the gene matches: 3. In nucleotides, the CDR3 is TGTGCCAGCAGTGGGGACAGGGACATGAACACTGAAGCTTTCTTT. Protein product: CASSGDRDMNTEAFF.

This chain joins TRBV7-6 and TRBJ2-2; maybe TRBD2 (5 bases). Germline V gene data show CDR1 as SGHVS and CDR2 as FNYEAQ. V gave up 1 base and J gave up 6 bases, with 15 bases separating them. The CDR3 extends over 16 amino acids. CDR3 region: CASSLGVASLAGELFF. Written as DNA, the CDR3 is TGTGCCAGCAGCTTAGGAGTGGCTAGCCTCGCCGGGGAGCTGTTTTTT.

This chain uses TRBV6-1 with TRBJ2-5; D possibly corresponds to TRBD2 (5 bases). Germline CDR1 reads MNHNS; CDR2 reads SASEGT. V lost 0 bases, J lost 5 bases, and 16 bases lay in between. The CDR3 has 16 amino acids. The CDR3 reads CASSEAASSRGETQYF. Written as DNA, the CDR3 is TGTGCCAGCAGTGAAGCGGCGAGCTCCCGGGGTGAGACCCAGTACTTC.

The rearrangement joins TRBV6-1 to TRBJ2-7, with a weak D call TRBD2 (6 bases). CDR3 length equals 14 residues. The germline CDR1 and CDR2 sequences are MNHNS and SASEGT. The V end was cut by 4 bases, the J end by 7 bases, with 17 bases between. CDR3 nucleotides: TGTGCCAGCAGTGGGGACGGCTCAAGCGGGGAGCAGTACTTC. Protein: CASSGDGSSGEQYF.

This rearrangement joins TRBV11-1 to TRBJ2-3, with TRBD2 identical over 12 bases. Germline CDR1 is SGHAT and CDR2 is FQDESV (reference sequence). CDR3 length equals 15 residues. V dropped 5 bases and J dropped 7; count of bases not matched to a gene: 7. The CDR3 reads CASSMTSGSVYTQYF. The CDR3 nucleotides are TGTGCCAGCAGCATGACTAGCGGGAGTGTTTATACGCAGTATTTT.

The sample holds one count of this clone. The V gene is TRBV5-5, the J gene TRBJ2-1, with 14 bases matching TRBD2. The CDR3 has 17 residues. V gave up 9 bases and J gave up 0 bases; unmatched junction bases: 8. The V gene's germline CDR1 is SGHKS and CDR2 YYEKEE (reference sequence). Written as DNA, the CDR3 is TGTGCCAATCTTAACGGGACTAGCGGGAGCTCCTACAATGAGCAGTTCTTC. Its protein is CANLNGTSGSSYNEQFF. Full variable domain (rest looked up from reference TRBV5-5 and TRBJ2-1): DAGVTQSPTHLIKTRGQQVTLRCSPISGHKSVSWYQQVLGQGPQFIFQYYEKEERGRGNFPDRFSARQFPNYSSELNVNALLLGDSALYLCANLNGTSGSSYNEQFFGPGTRLTVL.

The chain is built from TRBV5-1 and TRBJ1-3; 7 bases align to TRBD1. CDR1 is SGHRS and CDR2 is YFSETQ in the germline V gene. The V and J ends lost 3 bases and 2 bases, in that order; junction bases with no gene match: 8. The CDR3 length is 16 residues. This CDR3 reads CASSSGDSDTGNTIYF. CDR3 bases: TGCGCCAGCAGCTCGGGGGACAGCGACACTGGAAACACCATATATTTT.

CDR3 sequence (DNA): TGTGCCAGCAGCTTAGGGGGGACACGCGATAATGAAAAACTGTTTTTT. Its translation is CASSLGGTRDNEKLFF. The gene calls are TRBV7-9 and TRBJ1-4; the D gene is possibly TRBD1 (6 bases). Germline V CDR1 and CDR2: SEHNR, FQNEAQ (reference sequence). The CDR3 covers 16 residues. V was pared by 1 base and J by 4 bases, with 13 bases between.

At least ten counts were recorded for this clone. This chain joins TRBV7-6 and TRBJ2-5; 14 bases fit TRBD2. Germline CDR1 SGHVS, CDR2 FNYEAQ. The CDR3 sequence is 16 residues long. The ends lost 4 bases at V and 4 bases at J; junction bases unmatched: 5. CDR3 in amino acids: CASSSPTSGGAETQYF. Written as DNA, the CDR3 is TGTGCCAGCAGCTCCCCGACTAGCGGGGGGGCAGAGACCCAGTACTTC. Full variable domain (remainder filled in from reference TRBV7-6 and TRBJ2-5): GAGVSQSPRYKVTKRGQDVALRCDPISGHVSLYWYRQALGQGPEFLTYFNYEAQQDKSGLPNDRFSAERPEGSISTLTIQRTEQRDSAMYRCASSSPTSGGAETQYFGPGTRLLVL.

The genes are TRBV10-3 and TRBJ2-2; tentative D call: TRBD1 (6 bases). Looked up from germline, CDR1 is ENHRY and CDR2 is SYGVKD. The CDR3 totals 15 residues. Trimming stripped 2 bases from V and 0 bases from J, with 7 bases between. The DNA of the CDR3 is TGTGCCATCAGTGAGGGACAGTCGAACACCGGGGAGCTGTTTTTT. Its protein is CAISEGQSNTGELFF.

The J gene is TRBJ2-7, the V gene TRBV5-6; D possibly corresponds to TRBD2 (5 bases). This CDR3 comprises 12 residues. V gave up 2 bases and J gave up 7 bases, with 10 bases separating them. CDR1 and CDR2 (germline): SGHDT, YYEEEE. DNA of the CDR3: TGTGCCAGCAGCTTTAACAGAGGGGAGCAGTACTTC. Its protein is CASSFNRGEQYF. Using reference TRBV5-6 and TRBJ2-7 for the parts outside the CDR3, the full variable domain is DAGVTQSPTHLIKTRGQQVTLRCSPKSGHDTVSWYQQALGQGPQFIFQYYEEEERQRGNFPDRFSGHQFPNYSSELNVNALLLGDSALYLCASSFNRGEQYFGPGTRLTVT.

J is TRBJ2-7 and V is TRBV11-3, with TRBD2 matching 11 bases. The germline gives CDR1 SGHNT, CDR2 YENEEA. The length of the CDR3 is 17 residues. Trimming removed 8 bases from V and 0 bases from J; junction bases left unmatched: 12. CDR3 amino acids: CASPRGIAGGSSYEQYF. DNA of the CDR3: TGTGCCAGCCCTCGGGGGATAGCGGGGGGGTCCTCCTACGAGCAGTACTTC. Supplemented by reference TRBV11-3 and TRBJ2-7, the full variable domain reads EAGVVQSPRYKIIEKKQPVAFWCNPISGHNTLYWYLQNLGQGPELLIRYENEEAVDDSQLPKDRFSAERLKGVDSTLKIQPAELGDSAVYLCASPRGIAGGSSYEQYFGPGTRLTVT.

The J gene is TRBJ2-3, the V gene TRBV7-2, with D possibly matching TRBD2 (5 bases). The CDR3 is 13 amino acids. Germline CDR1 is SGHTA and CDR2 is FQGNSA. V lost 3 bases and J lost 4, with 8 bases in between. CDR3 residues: CASSLERADTQYF. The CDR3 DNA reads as TGTGCCAGCAGCTTGGAGAGGGCAGATACGCAGTATTTT.

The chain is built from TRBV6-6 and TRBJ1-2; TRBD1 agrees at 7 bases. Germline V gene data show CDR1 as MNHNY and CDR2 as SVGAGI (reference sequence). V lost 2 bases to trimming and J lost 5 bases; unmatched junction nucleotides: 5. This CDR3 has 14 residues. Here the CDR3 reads CASSYDRVGYGYTF. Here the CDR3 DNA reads TGTGCCAGCAGTTACGACAGGGTTGGGTATGGCTACACCTTC.

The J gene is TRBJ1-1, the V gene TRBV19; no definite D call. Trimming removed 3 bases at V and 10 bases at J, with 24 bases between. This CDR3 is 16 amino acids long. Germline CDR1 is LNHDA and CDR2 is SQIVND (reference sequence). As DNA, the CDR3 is TGTGCCAGTAGTATTGGAGTCTTGTACGCCCGTCAGTCAGCTTTCTTT. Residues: CASSIGVLYARQSAFF.

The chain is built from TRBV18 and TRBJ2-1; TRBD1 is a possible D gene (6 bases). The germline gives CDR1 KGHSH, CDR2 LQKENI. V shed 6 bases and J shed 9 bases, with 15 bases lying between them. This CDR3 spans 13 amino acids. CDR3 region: CASSRGGHAEQFF. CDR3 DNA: TGTGCCAGCTCCCGAGGGGGACACGCTGAGCAGTTCTTC.

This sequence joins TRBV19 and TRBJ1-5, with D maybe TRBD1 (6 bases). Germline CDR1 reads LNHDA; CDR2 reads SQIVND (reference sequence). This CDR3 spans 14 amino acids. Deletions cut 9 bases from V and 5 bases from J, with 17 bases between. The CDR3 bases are TGTGCCAGCACCGCCGCGGCAGGGGATCAGCCCCAGCATTTT. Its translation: CASTAAAGDQPQHF.

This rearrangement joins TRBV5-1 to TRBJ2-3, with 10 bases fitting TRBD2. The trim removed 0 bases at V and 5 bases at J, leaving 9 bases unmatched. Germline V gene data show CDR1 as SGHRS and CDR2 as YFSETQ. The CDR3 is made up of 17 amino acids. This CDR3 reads CASSLGPASGSGDTQYF. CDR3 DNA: TGCGCCAGCAGCTTGGGACCGGCTAGCGGGAGTGGAGATACGCAGTATTTT.

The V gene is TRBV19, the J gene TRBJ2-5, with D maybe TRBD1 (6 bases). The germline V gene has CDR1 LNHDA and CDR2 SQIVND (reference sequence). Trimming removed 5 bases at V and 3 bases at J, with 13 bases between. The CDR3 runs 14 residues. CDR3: CASSSLTGKETQYF. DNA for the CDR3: TGTGCCAGTAGTTCCTTAACAGGGAAAGAGACCCAGTACTTC. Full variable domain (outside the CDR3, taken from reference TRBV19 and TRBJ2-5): DGGITQSPKYLFRKEGQNVTLSCEQNLNHDAMYWYRQDPGQGLRLIYYSQIVNDFQKGDIAEGYSVSREKKESFPLTVTSAQKNPTAFYLCASSSLTGKETQYFGPGTRLLVL.

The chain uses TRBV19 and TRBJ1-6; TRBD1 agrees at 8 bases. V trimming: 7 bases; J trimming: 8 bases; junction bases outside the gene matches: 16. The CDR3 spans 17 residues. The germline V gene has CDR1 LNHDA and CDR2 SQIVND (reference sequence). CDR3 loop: CASITPRQGLDHSPLHF. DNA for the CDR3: TGTGCCAGTATTACCCCCCGACAGGGGCTGGATCATTCACCCCTCCACTTT.

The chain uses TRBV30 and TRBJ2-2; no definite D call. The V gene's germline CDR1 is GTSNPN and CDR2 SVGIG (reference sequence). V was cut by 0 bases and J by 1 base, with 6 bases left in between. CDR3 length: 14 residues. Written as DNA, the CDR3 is TGTGCCTGGAGTGTAAGACAGAACACCGGGGAGCTGTTTTTT. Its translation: CAWSVRQNTGELFF.

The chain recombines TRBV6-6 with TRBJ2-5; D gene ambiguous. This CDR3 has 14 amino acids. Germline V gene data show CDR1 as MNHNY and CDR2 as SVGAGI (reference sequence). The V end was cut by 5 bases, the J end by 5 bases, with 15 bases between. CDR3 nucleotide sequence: TGTGCCAGCAGTGACACCGGCACCCGTGAGACCCAGTACTTC. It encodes CASSDTGTRETQYF.

The CDR3 nucleotides are TGTGCCAGCAGTCGTAGCGGGGGAGGCAAAAACATTCAGTACTTC. This encodes CASSRSGGGKNIQYF. The rearrangement uses TRBV21-1 and TRBJ2-4; the DNA was not used to check the table's D call, TRBD2. TRBV21-1 is a documented pseudogene. This CDR3 contains 15 residues.

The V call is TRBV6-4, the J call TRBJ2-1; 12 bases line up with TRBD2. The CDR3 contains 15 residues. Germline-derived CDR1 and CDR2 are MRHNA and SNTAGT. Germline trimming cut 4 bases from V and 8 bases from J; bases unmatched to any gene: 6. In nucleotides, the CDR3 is TGTGCCAGCAGTGTAGGACTAGCGGGGCGAGATGAGCAGTTCTTC. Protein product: CASSVGLAGRDEQFF.

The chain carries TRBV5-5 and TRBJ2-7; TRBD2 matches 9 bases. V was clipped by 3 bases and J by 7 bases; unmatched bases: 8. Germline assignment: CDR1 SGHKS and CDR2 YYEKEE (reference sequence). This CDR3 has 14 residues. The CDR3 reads CASSSLAGVGEQYF. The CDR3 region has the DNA TGTGCCAGCAGCTCTTTAGCGGGAGTGGGGGAGCAGTACTTC.

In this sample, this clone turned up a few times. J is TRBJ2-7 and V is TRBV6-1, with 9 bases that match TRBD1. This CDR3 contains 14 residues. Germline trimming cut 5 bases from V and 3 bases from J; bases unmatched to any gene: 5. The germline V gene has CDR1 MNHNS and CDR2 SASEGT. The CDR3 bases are TGTGCCAGCAGTCCGGGACAGGGAAGCTACGAGCAGTACTTC. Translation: CASSPGQGSYEQYF.